This is a list of T cell receptor beta chains from one sample in a study of molecular identifiers for immune sequencing clone quantification. TCRdb fed the PCR reads into MiXCR, producing one record per CDR3 protein. The sample includes roughly 630,000 distinct CDR3 sequences, around 25% seen only once; the top ten take 0.7% to 0.95%. Specimen: naive CD8+ T cells from blood, with Jurkat cell RNA spiked in. Receptors were obtained from a human donor in good health. Some libraries in this study had Jurkat cell RNA spiked in. CDR3s include the opening cysteine and the closing phenylalanine or tryptophan. A D gene is named only where the DNA matches it firmly. For some rows the clone size is stated as once, few or many, or as a class when expanded; others skip it.

d_gene	abundance	j_gene	v_gene	CDR3nt	CDR3aa
TRBD2	few	TRBJ2-3	TRBV20-1	TGCAGTGCTAATAGCGGGGGGACCACAGATACGCAGTATTTT	CSANSGGTTDTQYF
.	few	TRBJ2-7	TRBV27	TGTGCCAGCAGTTACGGAAGAGAAAGGGACGAGCAGTACTTC	CASSYGRERDEQYF
.	many	TRBJ2-7	TRBV5-1	TGCGCCAGCAGCTGGGGACGTTCCCAAAACTACGAGCAGTACTTC	CASSWGRSQNYEQYF
TRBD2	few	TRBJ2-1	TRBV27	TGTGCCAGCAGTCTAGCGGGAGGTCCCAGCACCTACAATGAGCAGTTCTTC	CASSLAGGPSTYNEQFF
.	many	TRBJ1-6	TRBV4-3	TGCGCCAGCAGCCAAGATCAATACGAGGGCGGCTCCTATAATTCACCCCTCCACTTT	CASSQDQYEGGSYNSPLHF
.	many	TRBJ2-7	TRBV20-1	TGCAGTGCTAGTGAAGGGGTGGTGGGGCAGTACTTC	CSASEGVVGQYF
.	many	TRBJ2-5	TRBV6-5	TGTGCCAGCAGTTTATCCTTTAGCGCACAAGAGACCCAGTACTTC	CASSLSFSAQETQYF
.	many	TRBJ1-5	TRBV28	TGTGCCAGCAGTCCCGGGGGACCTGTTAGCAATCAGCCCCAGCATTTT	CASSPGGPVSNQPQHF
.	once	TRBJ1-3	TRBV2	TGTGCCAGCAGTGAAGAGGGATATTACCCTGGAAACACCATATATTTT	CASSEEGYYPGNTIYF
.	many	TRBJ1-1	TRBV25-1	TGTGCCAGCAGTGACAGCCACACTGAAGCTTTCTTT	CASSDSHTEAFF
TRBD2	few	TRBJ2-1	TRBV29-1	TGCAGCGCAGAGACTAGCGGGGGACACAATGAGCAGTTCTTC	CSAETSGGHNEQFF
.	.	TRBJ2-3	TRBV20-1	TGCAGTGCTGCCGACTTAGGGACTAGCACAGATACGCAGTATTTT	CSAADLGTSTDTQYF
.	.	TRBJ2-7	TRBV20-1	TGCAGTGCTAGAGGGACAGACAGGCCCTCCTACGAGCAGTACTTC	CSARGTDRPSYEQYF
TRBD2	.	TRBJ2-7	TRBV30	TGTGCCTGGAGTGTATCGGGTAGCGGGTACGAGCAGTACTTC	CAWSVSGSGYEQYF
.	many	TRBJ2-3	TRBV6-2/TRBV6-3	TGTGCCAGCAGTTTAGGACTGACTAGCACAGATACGCAGTATTTT	CASSLGLTSTDTQYF
TRBD1	once	TRBJ1-5	TRBV6-6	TGTGCCAGCAGTCTTCCTCGGGACAGGGTTTTAGGGCAGCCCCAGCATTTT	CASSLPRDRVLGQPQHF
.	many	TRBJ2-7	TRBV25-1	TGTGCCAGCAGTGAATTCAGCTTCGGGGAGCAGTACTTC	CASSEFSFGEQYF
.	many	TRBJ2-1	TRBV4-3	TGCGCCAGCAGCCAAGATTGGGGCGGCTCCTACAATGAGCAGTTCTTC	CASSQDWGGSYNEQFF
TRBD2	many	TRBJ2-3	TRBV4-2	TGTGCCAGCAGCCAATGGGGGACTAGCTTCACAGATACGCAGTATTTT	CASSQWGTSFTDTQYF
TRBD1	.	TRBJ2-7	TRBV20-1	TGCAGTGCTACCGGGACAGGGGGCCCCGGTTACGAGCAGTACTTC	CSATGTGGPGYEQYF
.	few	TRBJ1-4	TRBV7-9	TGTGCCAGCAGCTTGGCGCCAGGCCCAACTAATGAAAAACTGTTTTTT	CASSLAPGPTNEKLFF
TRBD1	.	TRBJ1-5	TRBV27	TGTGCCGGCAGGCGGACAGGAGGGAGCAATCAGCCCCAGCATTTT	CAGRRTGGSNQPQHF
.	.	TRBJ2-2	TRBV12-3/TRBV12-4	TGTGCCAGCAGTATAACCGGGTTTAGGTCGAACACCGGGGAGCTGTTTTTT	CASSITGFRSNTGELFF
.	few	TRBJ1-3	TRBV4-3	TGCGCCAGCAGCCAAGATTATCTAGATAGGGGAAGTGGAAACACCATATATTTT	CASSQDYLDRGSGNTIYF
.	.	TRBJ1-2	TRBV10-3	TGTGCCACCTTACCGGGGCCAAGTTCTGGCTATGGCTACACCTTC	CATLPGPSSGYGYTF
TRBD1	.	TRBJ1-2	TRBV27	TGTGCCAGCAGAGGCGGGGACAGAGAAGGCTACACCTTC	CASRGGDREGYTF
TRBD1	.	TRBJ2-7	TRBV12-5	TGTGCTAGTGCCATTCCGGGACAGGGATCCGAGCAGTACTTC	CASAIPGQGSEQYF
.	.	TRBJ1-2	TRBV27	TGTGCCAGCAGTCCCGACGGATCATATGGCTACACCTTC	CASSPDGSYGYTF
.	.	TRBJ2-1	TRBV12-3/TRBV12-4	TGTGCCAGCAGTCCAGAAACCTACAATGAGCAGTTCTTC	CASSPETYNEQFF
.	.	TRBJ2-1	TRBV5-6	TGTGCCGGCAGCTTGGACTATTACAATGAGCAGTTCTTC	CAGSLDYYNEQFF
.	many	TRBJ2-7	TRBV5-1	TGCGCCAGCCGCGACCTTTGGAGCTCCTACGAGCAGTACTTC	CASRDLWSSYEQYF
.	.	TRBJ2-1	TRBV12-3/TRBV12-4	TGTGCCAGCAGGCTCGCCTTAGGGTTGAATGAGCAGTTCTTC	CASRLALGLNEQFF
TRBD1	many	TRBJ1-1	TRBV20-1	TGCAGTGCTAGAGAAGTAGGGGGCTTGACTGAAGCTTTCTTT	CSAREVGGLTEAFF
.	many	TRBJ1-3	TRBV6-6	TGTGCCAGCAGTTACGCAGGGGAAGACACCATATATTTT	CASSYAGEDTIYF
.	many	TRBJ2-3	TRBV7-3	TGTGCCAGCAGCTCCTTCTCGGGAGATACGCAGTATTTT	CASSSFSGDTQYF
.	many	TRBJ2-7	TRBV4-2	TGTGCCAGCAGCCAAGAAGGAGTTTCGACCTACGAGCAGTACTTC	CASSQEGVSTYEQYF
.	.	TRBJ2-3	TRBV19	TGTGCCAGTAGTATACACGGGGGAACAGATACGCAGTATTTT	CASSIHGGTDTQYF
.	few	TRBJ2-3	TRBV6-4	TGTGCCAGCAGTGTGGGGGGGCGCACGACAGATACGCAGTATTTT	CASSVGGRTTDTQYF
.	many	TRBJ2-4	TRBV20-1	TGCAGTGCTAGGGACCCTGGGCCCAAAAACATTCAGTACTTC	CSARDPGPKNIQYF
.	.	TRBJ2-4	TRBV7-3	TGTGCCAGCAGCCGCGACGGGGGCGCCAAAAACATTCAGTACTTC	CASSRDGGAKNIQYF
.	.	TRBJ1-2	TRBV5-1	TGCGCCAGCACCGTCGGAAGGGGAAGAGACTATGGCTACACCTTC	CASTVGRGRDYGYTF
.	many	TRBJ1-6	TRBV27	TGTGCCAGCAGTCGGACGGATTCACCCCTCCACTTT	CASSRTDSPLHF
TRBD2	.	TRBJ2-3	TRBV27	TGTGCCAGCAGTTCGCGTTTACTAGCGGGGGGGCCAGATACGCAGTATTTT	CASSSRLLAGGPDTQYF
.	.	TRBJ2-2	TRBV6-2/TRBV6-3	TGTGCCAGCAGTCCCACCTGGACGGGCACCGGGGAGCTGTTTTTT	CASSPTWTGTGELFF
.	.	TRBJ2-1	TRBV19	TGTGCCAGTAGTATGGGGGACGATTACAATGAGCAGTTCTTC	CASSMGDDYNEQFF